The 24 T cell receptor beta chains below were found in one sample sequenced in a study of T cell responses to AZD1222 COVID-19 vaccine. The data were produced by immunoSEQ multiplex PCR, yet TCRdb's version contains in-frame clones alone and is incomplete. The table shows 180,000 or so clones, with about 93% occurring only once. The input for sequencing was peripheral blood, taken on day 0 of AZD1222 vaccination. The receptors stem from an adult in good health.

This clone has just one count. The chain couples TRBV19 to TRBJ1-1; D is undetermined. Trimming shortened V by 9 bases and J by 1 base, and 12 bases separated the two germline ends. The CDR3 sequence is 13 residues long. Germline loops: CDR1 LNHDA, CDR2 SQIVND (reference sequence). The CDR3 region is CASKRDGNTEAFF. The CDR3 DNA reads as TGTGCCAGCAAGAGAGACGGGAACACTGAAGCTTTCTTT.

This chain connects TRBV11-2 to TRBJ1-1; TRBD1 might be the D (6 bases). V lost 3 bases, J lost 2 bases, and 10 bases lay in between. This CDR3 contains 14 residues. The germline V gene encodes CDR1 SGHAT and CDR2 FQNNGV. Here the CDR3 reads CASSFEGGNTEAFF. The CDR3 DNA reads as TGTGCCAGCAGCTTTGAAGGGGGTAACACTGAAGCTTTCTTT.

This chain connects TRBV10-3 to TRBJ1-3; D is unresolved. V was clipped by 6 bases and J by 8 bases, with 17 bases between them. The CDR3 has 14 residues. The germline CDR1 and CDR2 sequences are ENHRY and SYGVKD. This CDR3 is CAISVGGSADTIYF. DNA for the CDR3: TGTGCCATCAGCGTGGGAGGGAGTGCGGACACCATATATTTT.

The V call is TRBV7-9, the J call TRBJ1-2, with a weak D call TRBD1 (6 bases). The CDR3 length is 16 residues. Germline assignment: CDR1 SEHNR and CDR2 FQNEAQ (reference sequence). The V end was cut by 5 bases, the J end by 10 bases, with 26 bases between. The CDR3 region is CASSLKSDRLTTNYTF. CDR3 bases: TGTGCCAGCAGCCTCAAATCAGACAGGCTTACTACTAACTACACCTTC.

Details on this clone: This CDR3 is also generated by other DNA sequences in the sample. V gene TRBV19 combines with J gene TRBJ1-1; D gene unclear. This CDR3 region has 13 residues. V lost 2 bases, J lost 1 base, and 5 bases lay in between. Per the germline V gene, CDR1 is LNHDA and CDR2 is SQIVND (reference sequence). The CDR3 DNA reads as TGTGCCAGTAGTATAAGCGAGAACACTGAAGCTTTCTTT. This encodes CASSISENTEAFF.

The chain has TRBV11-2 and TRBJ1-1; no clear D. Between the trimmed V and J ends, which lost 3 bases and 4 bases, there was a span of 15 bases. The germline gives CDR1 SGHAT, CDR2 FQNNGV. The CDR3 has 15 amino acids. The CDR3 reads CASSFTTPEATEAFF. The CDR3 DNA is TGTGCCAGCAGCTTTACCACTCCCGAGGCCACTGAAGCTTTCTTT. Full variable domain (rest looked up from reference TRBV11-2 and TRBJ1-1): EAGVAQSPRYKIIEKRQSVAFWCNPISGHATLYWYQQILGQGPKLLIQFQNNGVVDDSQLPKDRFSAERLKGVDSTLKIQPAKLEDSAVYLCASSFTTPEATEAFFGQGTRLTVV.

The gene calls are TRBV29-1 and TRBJ2-6; tentative D call: TRBD2 (5 bases). The CDR3 length is 15 residues. Trimming shortened V by 6 bases and J by 1 base, and 13 bases separated the two germline ends. Germline V gene data show CDR1 as SQVTM and CDR2 as ANQGSEA. The CDR3 DNA reads as TGCAGCGTCCAAGCGGAGCCTTCTGGGGCCAACGTCCTGACTTTC. Translated: CSVQAEPSGANVLTF.

The genes are TRBV9 and TRBJ2-2, with a possible D match to TRBD2 (6 bases). This CDR3 is built from 16 residues. Germline assignment: CDR1 SGDLS and CDR2 YYNGEE. Trimming stripped 0 bases from V and 1 base from J, with 10 bases between. In nucleotides, the CDR3 is TGTGCCAGCAGCGTAGCTGGTAGCGGGAACACCGGGGAGCTGTTTTTT. It codes for CASSVAGSGNTGELFF. Drawing the rest from reference TRBV9 and TRBJ2-2, the complete variable domain is DSGVTQTPKHLITATGQRVTLRCSPRSGDLSVYWYQQSLDQGLQFLIQYYNGEERAKGNILERFSAQQFPDLHSELNLSSLELGDSALYFCASSVAGSGNTGELFFGEGSRLTVL.

The chain links TRBV6-2 or TRBV6-3 to TRBJ2-6; TRBD1 matches 9 bases. This CDR3 has 18 residues. Germline V gives CDR1 MNHEY, CDR2 SVGEGT. V shed 5 bases, J shed 2 bases, and the junction held 10 bases outside the gene matches. The CDR3, as DNA: TGTGCCAGCAGTGGATTAGGGACAGGGAAAACTGGGGCCAACGTCCTGACTTTC. Amino acid sequence: CASSGLGTGKTGANVLTF.

The chain has TRBV5-6 and TRBJ1-1; possibly TRBD1 for D (6 bases). V was clipped by 0 bases and J by 4 bases, with 7 bases between them. Germline V gives CDR1 SGHDT, CDR2 YYEEEE. This CDR3 is 13 amino acids long. The CDR3 region is CASSLGDITEAFF. CDR3 DNA: TGTGCCAGCAGCTTGGGGGACATCACTGAAGCTTTCTTT.

The rearrangement links TRBV19 to TRBJ2-1, with TRBD1 as a possible D gene (6 bases). Germline V gives CDR1 LNHDA, CDR2 SQIVND (reference sequence). The CDR3 is made up of 13 amino acids. V lost 9 bases, J lost 8 bases, and 17 bases lay in between. The CDR3 is CASRKTGGDEQFF. CDR3 DNA sequence: TGTGCCAGCCGCAAGACAGGAGGCGATGAGCAGTTCTTC.

The chain has TRBV27 and TRBJ2-7; perhaps TRBD1 as D (7 bases). CDR1 is MNHEY, CDR2 SMNVEV, per germline (reference sequence). The CDR3 runs 13 residues. The germline V and J ends were trimmed by 6 bases and 7 bases, with 16 bases remaining between them. The CDR3 loop reads CASREVRGREQYF. CDR3 bases: TGTGCCAGCAGGGAGGTCAGGGGGAGGGAGCAGTACTTC.

This chain connects TRBV3-1 (or the pseudogene TRBV3-2) to TRBJ1-5, with TRBD1 matching over 7 bases. Germline-derived CDR1 and CDR2 are LGHDT and YNNKEL (reference sequence). The V gene end was trimmed by 3 bases and the J gene end by 7 bases; junction bases not matched to a gene: 9. The CDR3 has 15 residues. The CDR3 region is CASSHTTGSRQPQHF. The CDR3 DNA reads as TGTGCCAGCAGCCATACGACAGGGAGCCGGCAGCCCCAGCATTTT.

The table lists this clone with a few counts. The genes are TRBV5-1 and TRBJ2-2, with D hard to call. This CDR3 is built from 11 residues. From germline, CDR1 is SGHRS and CDR2 YFSETQ. Trimming took off 3 bases at V and 8 bases at J, with 5 bases between the two ends. The CDR3: CASSSPGELFF. The CDR3 nucleotides read TGCGCCAGCAGCTCACCTGGGGAGCTGTTTTTT.

The CDR3 sequence: CASSSSGSIYNEQFF. CDR3 in DNA: TGTGCCAGCAGCTCAAGCGGGAGTATCTACAATGAGCAGTTCTTC. The chain carries TRBV11-2 and TRBJ2-1; 8 nucleotides align to TRBD2. This CDR3 region has 15 residues. J was trimmed by 3 bases and V by 4 bases; bases with no gene match: 5. CDR1 is SGHAT, CDR2 FQNNGV, per germline. Full variable domain (rest looked up from reference TRBV11-2 and TRBJ2-1): EAGVAQSPRYKIIEKRQSVAFWCNPISGHATLYWYQQILGQGPKLLIQFQNNGVVDDSQLPKDRFSAERLKGVDSTLKIQPAKLEDSAVYLCASSSSGSIYNEQFFGPGTRLTVL.

With regard to this clone: Compared with germline, one end of the junction differs, possibly owing to a read error. The V and J genes are TRBV9 and TRBJ2-2; the D gene could be TRBD1 or TRBD2 (5 bases each). The germline V gene has CDR1 SGDLS and CDR2 YYNGEE. The length of the CDR3 is 15 residues. The CDR3 bases are TGTGCCAGCAGTGTAGACACTCAGGGACGCGGGGAGCTGTTTTTT. It is translated as CASSVDTQGRGELFF.

The rearrangement joins TRBV11-1 to TRBJ2-1, with 9 nucleotides matching TRBD1. CDR1 SGHAT and CDR2 FQDESV come from the germline V gene (reference sequence). The CDR3 length is 15 residues. Trimming removed 5 bases from V and 1 base from J; junction bases left unmatched: 3. CDR3: CASSRDRESYNEQFF. CDR3 in DNA: TGTGCCAGCAGCCGGGACAGGGAGTCCTACAATGAGCAGTTCTTC.

V gene TRBV11-3 combines with J gene TRBJ1-1; D remains ambiguous. Germline-derived CDR1 and CDR2 are SGHNT and YENEEA. The CDR3 sequence is 14 residues long. Trimming removed 0 bases at V and 1 base at J, with 6 bases between. The CDR3 DNA reads TGTGCCAGCAGCTTAGATAGGTGGAACACTGAAGCTTTCTTT. Translation gives CASSLDRWNTEAFF.

The gene calls are TRBV30 and TRBJ1-1; D not certain. Per the germline V gene, CDR1 is GTSNPN and CDR2 is SVGIG (reference sequence). CDR3 length: 15 amino acids. V was clipped by 5 bases and J by 5 bases, with 21 bases between them. For the CDR3, the DNA is TGTGCCTGGGTTTCCGTCCGGAGTTCCCGGACTGAAGCTTTCTTT. Encoded protein: CAWVSVRSSRTEAFF. The variable domain in full, with the rest retrieved from reference TRBV30 and TRBJ1-1, is SQTIHQWPATLVQPVGSPLSLECTVEGTSNPNLYWYRQAAGRGLQLLFYSVGIGQISSEVPQNLSASRPQDRQFILSSKKLLLSDSGFYLCAWVSVRSSRTEAFFGQGTRLTVV.

V usage is TRBV7-9 and J usage is TRBJ1-5; 7 bases are shared with TRBD1. V was pared by 1 base and J by 7 bases, with 7 bases of the junction left unmatched. The germline gives CDR1 SEHNR, CDR2 FQNEAQ (reference sequence). The CDR3 is made up of 15 amino acids. CDR3: CASSLGPQGSQPQHF. The CDR3 bases are TGTGCCAGCAGCTTAGGTCCACAGGGGAGCCAGCCCCAGCATTTT.

The V gene is TRBV11-3, the J gene TRBJ1-1; unclear D gene. The CDR3 has 14 amino acids. Per germline, CDR1 SGHNT and CDR2 YENEEA. V gave up 3 bases and J gave up 2 bases, with 10 bases separating them. CDR3 protein: CASSLSKGNTEAFF. The CDR3 DNA is TGTGCCAGCAGCTTGTCCAAGGGTAACACTGAAGCTTTCTTT.

V is TRBV10-3 and J is TRBJ1-2; D might be TRBD1 (5 bases). The length of the CDR3 is 15 residues. V lost 4 bases to trimming and J lost 4 bases, with 16 bases between them. CDR1 is ENHRY, CDR2 SYGVKD, per germline. The CDR3 loop is CAISGQGFRTYGYTF. DNA of the CDR3: TGTGCCATCAGTGGGCAGGGTTTCCGAACCTATGGCTACACCTTC.

The V gene is TRBV6-4, the J gene TRBJ2-1, with D unresolved. V was cut by 2 bases and J by 8 bases, with 19 bases left in between. The CDR3 has 16 amino acids. Germline assignment: CDR1 MRHNA and CDR2 SNTAGT. CDR3 in amino acids: CASSDPVMRRTDEQFF. CDR3 DNA: TGTGCCAGCAGTGACCCAGTCATGCGCCGGACCGATGAGCAGTTCTTC.

The CDR3 sequence is CASSLTDRVGGEAFF. For the CDR3, the DNA is TGCGCCAGCAGCTTGACCGACAGGGTCGGGGGTGAAGCTTTCTTT. J is TRBJ1-1 and V is TRBV5-1; TRBD1 matches at 7 bases. V gave up 1 base and J gave up 7 bases; unmatched junction bases: 10. In germline, CDR1 is SGHRS, CDR2 YFSETQ. This CDR3 has 15 residues.